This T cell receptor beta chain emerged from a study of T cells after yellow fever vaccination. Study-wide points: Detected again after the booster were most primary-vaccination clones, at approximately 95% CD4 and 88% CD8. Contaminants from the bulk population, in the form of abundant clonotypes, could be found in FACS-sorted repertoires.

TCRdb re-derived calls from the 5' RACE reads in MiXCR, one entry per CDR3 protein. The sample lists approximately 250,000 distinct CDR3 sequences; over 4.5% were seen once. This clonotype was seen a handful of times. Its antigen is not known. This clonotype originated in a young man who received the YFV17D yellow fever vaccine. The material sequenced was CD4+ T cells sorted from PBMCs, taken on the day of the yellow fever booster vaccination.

The CDR3 sequence: CASSVAGGEGFPEAFF. CDR3 nucleotides: TGTGCCAGCAGCGTAGCAGGGGGTGAAGGTTTCCCCGAAGCTTTCTTT. This chain links TRBV9 with TRBJ1-1; 7 nucleotides agree with TRBD1. V shed 0 bases and J 8 bases; nucleotides not matched to a gene: 13. Looked up from germline, CDR1 is SGDLS and CDR2 is YYNGEE. The CDR3 sequence is 16 residues long.